This is a list of T cell receptor beta chains from one sample in a study of blood T cell repertoires in COVID-19. Assay used: immunoSEQ multiplex PCR; TCRdb lists only in-frame clones, some missing. There are about 120,000 clones in the sample; 85% to 90% occur only once, and around 30% lies in the top ten. Sequencing used peripheral blood. These receptor sequences come from a man in his 70s with active or convalescent COVID-19. The CDR3 runs from the conserved cysteine through the conserved F or W. Fields, in order: D gene, V gene, J gene, clone size, CDR3 length, CDR3 DNA, CDR3 protein. The D gene is left open where the match is weak. Some rows have no size entry. The others give once, few or many, or a class for an expanded clone.

D: NA
V: TRBV6-1
J: TRBJ2-3
size: NA
length: 14
DNA: TGTGCCAGCAGTGAAGCGGGGGGATCAGATACGCAGTATTTT
CDR3: CASSEAGGSDTQYF

D: NA
V: TRBV19
J: TRBJ1-2
size: NA
length: 16
DNA: TGTGCCAGTAGTAGATCCTCAGGTAGAGCTAACTATGGCTACACCTTC
CDR3: CASSRSSGRANYGYTF

D: TRBD2
V: TRBV4-1
J: TRBJ2-1
size: NA
length: 17
DNA: TGCGCCAGCAGCCAAGGGGGGACTAGCGGGAGGGAAAATGAGCAGTTCTTC
CDR3: CASSQGGTSGRENEQFF

D: TRBD1
V: TRBV6-5
J: TRBJ2-3
size: NA
length: 15
DNA: TGTGCCAGCACCTCGGACAGGGCCAACACAGATACGCAGTATTTT
CDR3: CASTSDRANTDTQYF

D: TRBD2
V: TRBV11-3
J: TRBJ2-3
size: NA
length: 14
DNA: TGTGCCAGCAGCTTTAGCGGGGACACAGATACGCAGTATTTT
CDR3: CASSFSGDTDTQYF

D: TRBD2
V: TRBV19
J: TRBJ2-1
size: NA
length: 18
DNA: TGTGCCAGTAGTGAGGGGCAAGCGGGAGGGCCCTCCTACAATGAGCAGTTCTTC
CDR3: CASSEGQAGGPSYNEQFF

D: TRBD2
V: TRBV10-3
J: TRBJ2-5
size: NA
length: 14
DNA: TGTGCCATCAGAAGACTAGCGGGCGAAGAGACCCAGTACTTC
CDR3: CAIRRLAGEETQYF

D: TRBD2
V: TRBV7-2
J: TRBJ2-7
size: NA
length: 14
DNA: TGTGCCAGCAGCCCTTGGACCGGGGGAGGGGAGCAGTACTTC
CDR3: CASSPWTGGGEQYF

D: NA
V: TRBV5-4
J: TRBJ1-5
size: NA
length: 16
DNA: TGTGCCAGCAGCTTGTGGGGGGGGGCGAGCAATCAGCCCCAGCATTTT
CDR3: CASSLWGGASNQPQHF

D: NA
V: TRBV27
J: TRBJ1-4
size: NA
length: 12
DNA: TGTGCCAGCAGTTTGAGGGATGAAAAACTGTTTTTT
CDR3: CASSLRDEKLFF

D: NA
V: TRBV10-3
J: TRBJ1-1
size: NA
length: 13
DNA: TGTGCCACCAGCGATACAGGCTACACTGAAGCTTTCTTT
CDR3: CATSDTGYTEAFF

D: TRBD2
V: TRBV6-4
J: TRBJ2-7
size: NA
length: 15
DNA: TGTGCCAGCTGCAGAGCCGGGACTAGGATCCACGAGCAGTACTTC
CDR3: CASCRAGTRIHEQYF

D: NA
V: TRBV6-1
J: TRBJ2-3
size: NA
length: 16
DNA: TGTGCCAGCAGTGAAGTCGTTAGCGAACAGTCCGATACGCAGTATTTT
CDR3: CASSEVVSEQSDTQYF

D: TRBD1
V: TRBV4-2
J: TRBJ1-4
size: NA
length: 14
DNA: TGTGCCAGCAGCCTGGGACAGATAACTGAAAAACTGTTTTTT
CDR3: CASSLGQITEKLFF

D: TRBD1
V: TRBV19
J: TRBJ1-2
size: NA
length: 14
DNA: TGTGCCAGTAGGCCGGGACAGGGTAACTATGGCTACACCTTC
CDR3: CASRPGQGNYGYTF

D: NA
V: TRBV5-8
J: TRBJ1-4
size: NA
length: 16
DNA: TGTGCCAGCAGCTTGGCCTACAGGGCAACTAATGAAAAACTGTTTTTT
CDR3: CASSLAYRATNEKLFF

D: TRBD2
V: TRBV6-2/TRBV6-3
J: TRBJ2-7
size: few
length: 15
DNA: TGTGCCAGCAGCCCGGAGGTAGCGGGAGCATACGAGCAGTACTTC
CDR3: CASSPEVAGAYEQYF

D: TRBD1
V: TRBV6-4
J: TRBJ1-1
size: NA
length: 12
DNA: TGTGCCAGCAGTGACCGGACAGGTGAAGCTTTCTTT
CDR3: CASSDRTGEAFF

D: NA
V: TRBV27
J: TRBJ2-1
size: once
length: 16
DNA: TGTGCCAGCAGTTTATGGGGGGACCTTGCCTTCAATGAGCAGTTCTTC
CDR3: CASSLWGDLAFNEQFF

D: NA
V: TRBV3-1/TRBV3-2
J: TRBJ1-2
size: NA
length: 14
DNA: TGTGCCAGCAGCACGGGCGGGGACTTGCGTGGCTACACCTTC
CDR3: CASSTGGDLRGYTF

D: TRBD2
V: TRBV20-1
J: TRBJ2-7
size: once
length: 15
DNA: TGCAGTGCTAGTCGTGCTAGCGGGATTTTCGGCGAGCAGTACTTC
CDR3: CSASRASGIFGEQYF

D: NA
V: TRBV5-1
J: TRBJ2-5
size: NA
length: 14
DNA: TGCGCCAGCAGCTTGCCCCAGGGTCAAGAGACCCAGTACTTC
CDR3: CASSLPQGQETQYF

D: TRBD1
V: TRBV5-5
J: TRBJ2-1
size: NA
length: 18
DNA: TGTGCCAGCAGCTTCCAACACTCGGGACAGAGACCCTACAATGAGCAGTTCTTC
CDR3: CASSFQHSGQRPYNEQFF

D: NA
V: TRBV9
J: TRBJ2-1
size: NA
length: 15
DNA: TGTGCCAGCAGCCCGACGTGGGGGCAAGACAATGAGCAGTTCTTC
CDR3: CASSPTWGQDNEQFF

D: NA
V: TRBV4-1
J: TRBJ1-1
size: NA
length: 13
DNA: TGCGCCAGCAGCCTACCGTCCGGGGGAGAAGCTTTCTTT
CDR3: CASSLPSGGEAFF

D: NA
V: TRBV18
J: TRBJ2-6
size: NA
length: 17
DNA: TGTGCCAGCTCATTGAGCCAGGGTGGCACTGGGGCCAACGTCCTGACTTTC
CDR3: CASSLSQGGTGANVLTF

D: TRBD2
V: TRBV12-3/TRBV12-4
J: TRBJ2-2
size: once
length: 13
DNA: TGTGCCAGCAGTCGCGGGGACTACCGGGCGCTGTTTTTT
CDR3: CASSRGDYRALFF

D: TRBD2
V: TRBV7-6
J: TRBJ2-3
size: NA
length: 13
DNA: TGTGCCACCTCCGGGACTAGCGGGTTCTCGCAGTATTTT
CDR3: CATSGTSGFSQYF

D: TRBD2
V: TRBV9
J: TRBJ2-7
size: NA
length: 14
DNA: TGTGCCAGCAGCGTAGAGAGCGGGAGGGCCGCGCAGTACTTC
CDR3: CASSVESGRAAQYF

D: TRBD2
V: TRBV19
J: TRBJ2-3
size: NA
length: 16
DNA: TGTGCCAGTAGAAAGATGGTAGCGGGAATTATAGATACGCAGTATTTT
CDR3: CASRKMVAGIIDTQYF

D: TRBD1
V: TRBV10-1
J: TRBJ1-1
size: NA
length: 14
DNA: TGCGCCAGCAGTGAGTCGGACAGGGTTGCTGAAGCTTTCTTT
CDR3: CASSESDRVAEAFF

D: TRBD1
V: TRBV7-9
J: TRBJ1-6
size: NA
length: 14
DNA: TGTGCCAGCAGCCTAGGACAGGCTATTTCACCCCTCCACTTT
CDR3: CASSLGQAISPLHF

D: TRBD1
V: TRBV2
J: TRBJ1-4
size: NA
length: 17
DNA: TGTGCCAGCAGTGTTACAGGGGGCGAGATCCCTAATGAAAAACTGTTTTTT
CDR3: CASSVTGGEIPNEKLFF

D: NA
V: TRBV6-6
J: TRBJ2-7
size: NA
length: 14
DNA: TGTGCCAGCAGGGCTCCAGCGGAGGCCTACGAGCAGTACTTC
CDR3: CASRAPAEAYEQYF

D: TRBD2
V: TRBV7-2
J: TRBJ2-5
size: NA
length: 16
DNA: TGTGCCAGCAGCCCGTCCCCAGCGGGAGCGAGCAAGACCCAGTACTTC
CDR3: CASSPSPAGASKTQYF

D: NA
V: TRBV18
J: TRBJ1-1
size: once
length: 14
DNA: TGTGCCAGCTCACCTACTAGCAGGGAAGCTGAAGCTTTCTTT
CDR3: CASSPTSREAEAFF

D: TRBD1
V: TRBV7-8
J: TRBJ1-4
size: NA
length: 15
DNA: TGTGCCAGCAGCTTAGAGGGGGCTGCTAATGAAAAACTGTTTTTT
CDR3: CASSLEGAANEKLFF

D: TRBD2
V: TRBV19
J: TRBJ2-5
size: NA
length: 14
DNA: TGTGCCAGTAGTCAGCGCGGGGGGCCAGAGACCCAGTACTTC
CDR3: CASSQRGGPETQYF

D: NA
V: TRBV6-5
J: TRBJ1-2
size: NA
length: 13
DNA: TGTGCCAGTCATCAGGGACAAAAGTATGGCTACACCTTC
CDR3: CASHQGQKYGYTF

D: TRBD1
V: TRBV7-8
J: TRBJ1-2
size: few
length: 15
DNA: TGTGCCAGCAGCACACCTCGACAGGGGTTTACTGGCTACACCTTC
CDR3: CASSTPRQGFTGYTF

D: NA
V: TRBV7-9
J: TRBJ1-2
size: NA
length: 12
DNA: TGTGCCAGCAGCTTAGTCGGTGGTGGCTACACCTTC
CDR3: CASSLVGGGYTF

D: NA
V: TRBV9
J: TRBJ1-3
size: NA
length: 16
DNA: TGTGCCAGCAGCGCCTTAACAGGGTTCTCTGGAAACACCATATATTTT
CDR3: CASSALTGFSGNTIYF